These T cell receptor beta chains were read from a single sample in a study of cytotoxic CD8 clonotypes in ibrutinib-treated CLL. Here immunoSEQ multiplex PCR was the method, and the copy in TCRdb shows in-frame clones only, minus some. The repertoire consists of 150,000 or so clones, with more than 80% occurring once and the leading ten covering under 5.5%. This sample comprised PBMCs, obtained after 24 months of ibrutinib treatment. These TCRs come from a human donor with chronic lymphocytic leukemia. Each CDR3 is given with its conserved first and last residue. D genes are given only for firm matches. The size of a clone is reported for some rows only, either as once, few or many, or as a class for expanded clones.

>-|TRBD2|TRBV6-5|TRBJ2-7
TGTGCCAGCAGAAAAGCGGGATTTACTAGGTACGAGCAGTACTTC
CASRKAGFTRYEQYF
>-|TRBD1|TRBV7-2|TRBJ1-5
TGTGCCAGCAGCTTATCCCGGGACAGGGGTGGACAGCCCCAGCATTTT
CASSLSRDRGGQPQHF
>-|-|TRBV6-1|TRBJ2-3
TGTGCCAGCAGTCCCGGGACGTTGAGCACAGATACGCAGTATTTT
CASSPGTLSTDTQYF
>-|-|TRBV6-4|TRBJ1-1
TGCAGGTGCACTGAAGCTTTCTTT
CRCTEAFF
>-|TRBD2|TRBV7-8|TRBJ2-3
TGTGCCAGCAGCTTGATTTCTACTAGCGGTGTCACAGATACGCAGTATTTT
CASSLISTSGVTDTQYF
>-|-|TRBV19|TRBJ1-2
TGTGCCAGTAGTTTCACAGGGAGGCGCGGCTACACCTTC
CASSFTGRRGYTF
>-|-|TRBV6-5|TRBJ2-3
TGTGCCAGCCAAAGCCTGGGGCGATCCACAGATACGCAGTATTTT
CASQSLGRSTDTQYF
>few|-|TRBV27|TRBJ1-1
TGTGCCAGCAGTCCCCTCTCCTGGATCGGGGAAGCTTTCTTT
CASSPLSWIGEAFF
>-|-|TRBV6-1|TRBJ2-7
TGTGCCAGCAGTGAAGGCTTTTCCCGCTCCTACGAGCAGTACTTC
CASSEGFSRSYEQYF
>-|-|TRBV11-2|TRBJ1-4
TGTGCCAGCAGCTTATACTCAACTAATGAAAAACTGTTTTTT
CASSLYSTNEKLFF
>-|-|TRBV6-6|TRBJ1-1
TGTGCCAGCAGTTACACTCAAAGCGAGGCTTTCTTT
CASSYTQSEAFF
>few|-|TRBV2|TRBJ2-3
TGTGCCAGCAGTCAAAACAGGGAAGATACGCAGTATTTT
CASSQNREDTQYF
>-|-|TRBV28|TRBJ1-5
TGTGCCAGCAGTTTAGGGCAGTCCTCTAGCAATCAGCCCCAGCATTTT
CASSLGQSSSNQPQHF
>-|-|TRBV18|TRBJ1-2
TGTGCCAGCCCCCCGGCAGGTGGGGGGAAGGCTAACTATGGCTACACCTTC
CASPPAGGGKANYGYTF
>-|-|TRBV18|TRBJ2-7
TGTGCCAGCTCACCGACAACCGGGGTATACGGCGAGCAGTACTTC
CASSPTTGVYGEQYF
>-|-|TRBV30|TRBJ1-4
TGTGCCTGGACCCCCGGGCTGCTGGGAGAAAAACTGTTTTTT
CAWTPGLLGEKLFF
>-|-|TRBV10-2|TRBJ1-5
TGCGCCAGCAGTGAGTCGCGAGGATTCCAGCCCCAGCATTTT
CASSESRGFQPQHF
>-|-|TRBV2|TRBJ2-7
TGTGCCAGCAGAGGACAACACTCCTACGAGCAGTACTTC
CASRGQHSYEQYF
>-|TRBD1|TRBV5-1|TRBJ2-5
TGCGCCAGCAGACCGAGACAGGGTTACCCTGCTCGAGAGACCCAGTACTTC
CASRPRQGYPARETQYF
>-|TRBD2|TRBV11-3|TRBJ2-2
TGTGCCAGCAGCTTAGCATCTAGCGGGAGGGCCGGGGAGCTGTTTTTT
CASSLASSGRAGELFF
>few|-|TRBV9|TRBJ2-2
TGTGCCAGCAGCCTTGAAGACCGGAACACCGGGGAGCTGTTTTTT
CASSLEDRNTGELFF
>-|TRBD1|TRBV18|TRBJ1-4
TGTGCCAGCTCACCTGGACAGGGACAAGTTAATGAAAAACTGTTTTTT
CASSPGQGQVNEKLFF
>-|-|TRBV9|TRBJ2-1
TGTGCCAGCAGCGGGGGGGCCTACAATGAGCAGTTCTTC
CASSGGAYNEQFF
>-|TRBD2|TRBV5-6|TRBJ2-7
TGTGCCAGCAGCACATTAGCGGGAGCGGGGTACGAGCAGTACTTC
CASSTLAGAGYEQYF
>-|-|TRBV5-6|TRBJ1-4
TGTGCCAGCAGCTTGGCCAGGGGTGAAAAACTGTTTTTT
CASSLARGEKLFF
>-|-|TRBV21-1|TRBJ1-1
TGTGCCAGCAACCAGGGGTCAGAGAGAACTGAAGCTTTCTTT
CASNQGSERTEAFF
>-|-|TRBV9|TRBJ1-5
TGTGCCAGCTCCGAGAGCTATTATAGCAATCAGCCCCAGCATTTT
CASSESYYSNQPQHF
>-|TRBD1|TRBV30|TRBJ1-4
TGTGCCTGGAGGGCAGGGGGTTCTAATGAAAAACTGTTTTTT
CAWRAGGSNEKLFF
>-|TRBD1|TRBV7-2|TRBJ2-5
TGTGCCAGCAGCTTCAGGGGGCGCAGGGAGACCCAGTACTTC
CASSFRGRRETQYF
>-|-|TRBV6-5|TRBJ2-1
TGTGCCAGCTCGAAAGGACTACTCGGAGAGCAGTTCTTC
CASSKGLLGEQFF
>few|-|TRBV27|TRBJ1-5
TGTGCCAGCAGTCGAGTAGGGCAGCCCCAGCATTTT
CASSRVGQPQHF
>few|TRBD1|TRBV7-2|TRBJ2-7
TGTGCCAGCAGCTTAGTAGGGGACAGAGCTGACGAGCAGTACTTC
CASSLVGDRADEQYF
>-|-|TRBV6-5|TRBJ1-5
TGTGCCAGCAGTTACTCCGCGGGCCGCAATCAGCCCCAGCATTTT
CASSYSAGRNQPQHF